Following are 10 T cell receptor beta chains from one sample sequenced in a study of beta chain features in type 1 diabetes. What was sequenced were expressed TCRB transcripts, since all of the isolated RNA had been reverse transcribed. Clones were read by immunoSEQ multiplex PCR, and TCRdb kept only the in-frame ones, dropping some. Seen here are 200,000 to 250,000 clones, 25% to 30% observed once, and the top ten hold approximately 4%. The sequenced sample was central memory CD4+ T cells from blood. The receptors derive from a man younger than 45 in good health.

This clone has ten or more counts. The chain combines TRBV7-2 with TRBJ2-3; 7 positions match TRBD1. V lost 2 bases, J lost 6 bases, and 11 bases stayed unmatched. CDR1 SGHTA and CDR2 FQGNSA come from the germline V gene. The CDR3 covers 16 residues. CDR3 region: CASSLTTGVKADTQYF. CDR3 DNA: TGTGCCAGCAGCTTAACTACAGGGGTTAAAGCGGATACGCAGTATTTT.

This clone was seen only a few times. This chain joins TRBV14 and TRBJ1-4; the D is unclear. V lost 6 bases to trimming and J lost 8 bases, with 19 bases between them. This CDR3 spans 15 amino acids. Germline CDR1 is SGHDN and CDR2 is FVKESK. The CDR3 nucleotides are TGTGCCAGCAGTAGTGTCTTGGGCCAGACGGAAAAACTGTTTTTT. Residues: CASSSVLGQTEKLFF.

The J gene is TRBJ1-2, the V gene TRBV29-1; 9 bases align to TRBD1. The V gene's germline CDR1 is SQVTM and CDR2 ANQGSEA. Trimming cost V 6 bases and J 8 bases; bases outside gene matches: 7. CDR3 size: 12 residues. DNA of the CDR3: TGCAGCGTAGCCCGGACAGGGGACGGCTACACCTTC. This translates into CSVARTGDGYTF.

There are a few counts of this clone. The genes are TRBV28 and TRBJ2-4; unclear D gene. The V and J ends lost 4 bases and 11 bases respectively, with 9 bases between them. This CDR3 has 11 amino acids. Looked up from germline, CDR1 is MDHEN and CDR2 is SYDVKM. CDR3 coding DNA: TGTGCCAGCAGTTATTCGGGTGTTCAGTACTTC. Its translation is CASSYSGVQYF.

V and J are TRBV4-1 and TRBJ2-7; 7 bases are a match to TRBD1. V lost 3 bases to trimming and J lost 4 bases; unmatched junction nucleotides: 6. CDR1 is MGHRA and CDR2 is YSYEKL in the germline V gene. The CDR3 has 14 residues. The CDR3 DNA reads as TGCGCCAGCAGCCAGGGGGACAGCTTGTACGAGCAGTACTTC. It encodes CASSQGDSLYEQYF.

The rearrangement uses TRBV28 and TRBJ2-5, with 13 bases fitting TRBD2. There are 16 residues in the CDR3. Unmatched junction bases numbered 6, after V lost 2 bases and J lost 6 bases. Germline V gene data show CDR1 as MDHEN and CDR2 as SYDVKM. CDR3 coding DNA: TGTGCCAGCAGTTTACCAGGGACTAGCGGGACAAAGACCCAGTACTTC. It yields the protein CASSLPGTSGTKTQYF.

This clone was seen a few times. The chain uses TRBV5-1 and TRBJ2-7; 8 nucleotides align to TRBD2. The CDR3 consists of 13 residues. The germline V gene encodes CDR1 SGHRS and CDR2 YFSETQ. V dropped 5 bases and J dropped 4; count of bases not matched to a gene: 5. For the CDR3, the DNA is TGCGCCAGCAGACTAGCGGAACCTTACGAGCAGTACTTC. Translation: CASRLAEPYEQYF.

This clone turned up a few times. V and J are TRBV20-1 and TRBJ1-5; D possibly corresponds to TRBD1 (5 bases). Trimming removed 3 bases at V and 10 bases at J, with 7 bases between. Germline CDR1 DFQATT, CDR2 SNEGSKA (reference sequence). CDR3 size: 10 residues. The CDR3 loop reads CSARGGPQHF. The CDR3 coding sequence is TGCAGTGCTAGGGGGGGTCCCCAGCATTTT.

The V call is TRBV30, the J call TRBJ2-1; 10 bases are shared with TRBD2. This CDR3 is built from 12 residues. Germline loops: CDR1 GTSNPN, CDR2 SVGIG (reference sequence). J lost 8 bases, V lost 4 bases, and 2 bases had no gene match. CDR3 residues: CAWNLAGDEQFF. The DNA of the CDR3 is TGTGCCTGGAATCTAGCGGGAGATGAGCAGTTCTTC.

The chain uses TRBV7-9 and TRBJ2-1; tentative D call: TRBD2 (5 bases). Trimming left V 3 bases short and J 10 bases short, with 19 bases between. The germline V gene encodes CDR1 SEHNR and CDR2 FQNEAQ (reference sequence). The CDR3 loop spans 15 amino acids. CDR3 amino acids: CASSFERGRWVEQFF. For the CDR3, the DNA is TGTGCCAGCAGCTTCGAGCGCGGGCGGTGGGTGGAGCAGTTCTTC.